Following are 27 T cell receptor beta chains from one sample sequenced in a study of blood T cells in healthy people across ages. Through a sample-barcoded 5' primer and a J-beta primer mix, a second PCR was run for roughly 6 to 12 cycles. TCRdb reprocessed the 5' RACE reads via MiXCR and lists one record per CDR3 protein. The profile covers roughly 720,000 distinct CDR3 sequences, with approximately 55% appearing a single time and approximately 41% taken by the ten largest. Sample: blood. The source is an elderly man in good health.

The chain recombines TRBV4-2 with TRBJ2-7, with D maybe TRBD2 (5 bases). Germline V CDR1 and CDR2: LGHNA, YNFKEQ. The CDR3 covers 15 residues. V was pared by 5 bases and J by 7 bases, with 21 bases between. The CDR3 DNA sequence: TGTGCCAGCAGCGACTCGGGAAGGGAGAAATGGGAGCAGTACTTC. Amino acids: CASSDSGREKWEQYF.

The chain is built from TRBV18 and TRBJ2-1, with D maybe TRBD1 (5 bases). This CDR3 spans 14 amino acids. The V and J ends lost 2 bases and 5 bases respectively, with 10 bases between them. Per the germline V gene, CDR1 is KGHSH and CDR2 is LQKENI. This CDR3 reads CASSPGARNNEQFF. CDR3 nucleotides: TGTGCCAGCTCACCAGGGGCTAGAAACAATGAGCAGTTCTTC. The full variable domain, rest sourced from reference TRBV18 and TRBJ2-1, is NAGVMQNPRHLVRRRGQEARLRCSPMKGHSHVYWYRQLPEEGLKFMVYLQKENIIDESGMPKERFSAEFPKEGPSILRIQQVVRGDSAAYFCASSPGARNNEQFFGPGTRLTVL.

This chain joins TRBV12-3 or TRBV12-4 and TRBJ2-1; possible D gene TRBD2, 5 bases. The CDR3 is 15 residues long. Trimming removed 5 bases at V and 12 bases at J, with 23 bases between. The CDR3 nucleotides are TGTGCCAGCAGTCGGGGATTATGGGTGCAGGATGGGCAGTTCTTC. It yields the protein CASSRGLWVQDGQFF.

The chain is built from TRBV10-3 and TRBJ2-3, with D maybe TRBD1 (5 bases). The CDR3 is 15 amino acids. Germline-derived CDR1 and CDR2 are ENHRY and SYGVKD. Trimming left V 0 bases short and J 14 bases short, with 21 bases between. The DNA of the CDR3 is TGTGCCATCAGTGAGTCGTCAGGGCCAAGGAGATACGCGTATTTT. Amino acid sequence: CAISESSGPRRYAYF.

The chain uses TRBV7-3 and TRBJ1-2, with a tentative D call TRBD1 (6 bases). In germline, CDR1 is SGHTA, CDR2 FQGTGA. The V end lost 5 bases, the J end lost 11 bases, and 21 bases lay between the germline ends. The CDR3 loop spans 14 amino acids. The CDR3 sequence is CASSPKFDRSPYTF. Here the CDR3 DNA reads TGTGCCAGCAGCCCCAAATTTGACAGGTCCCCATACACCTTC.

In this sample, this clonotype turned up once. The rearrangement uses TRBV7-3 and TRBJ1-6; TRBD1 aligns across 8 bases. J lost 10 bases, V lost 4 bases, and 9 bases had no gene match. Germline V gene sequence: CDR1 SGHTA, CDR2 FQGTGA. The CDR3 spans 15 residues. The CDR3 sequence is CASSSRGQGASPLHF. CDR3 bases: TGTGCCAGCAGCTCCCGCGGACAGGGTGCCTCACCCCTCCACTTT.

V usage is TRBV6-1 and J usage is TRBJ2-7; TRBD1 is a possible D gene (5 bases). V dropped 1 base and J dropped 4 bases, with 11 bases sitting between them. Looked up from germline, CDR1 is MNHNS and CDR2 is SASEGT. CDR3 size: 14 residues. The CDR3 region is CASSEDRRRYEQYF. CDR3 nucleotides: TGTGCCAGCAGTGAAGACAGGAGACGTTACGAGCAGTACTTC.

This clonotype appeared once. The V gene is TRBV3-1, the J gene TRBJ2-1, with D maybe TRBD2 (6 bases). This CDR3 comprises 16 residues. Trimming shortened V by 5 bases and J by 7 bases, and 21 bases separated the two germline ends. Germline V gene sequence: CDR1 LGHDT, CDR2 YNNKEL (reference sequence). The CDR3 nucleotides read TGTGCCAGCAGCTCCCAGGTAGCACAACGGGGGAATGAGCAGTTCTTC. As protein: CASSSQVAQRGNEQFF.

The CDR3 DNA reads as TGTGCCAGCAGAAGACAGACTAGCTCCTACGAGCAGTACTTC. Its translation: CASRRQTSSYEQYF. This chain joins TRBV2 and TRBJ2-4, with D perhaps matching TRBD2 (6 bases). The J call could be wrong; TRBJ2-7 is a better fit for the DNA end. Germline CDR1 SNHLY, CDR2 FYNNEI. CDR3 size: 14 residues.

This sequence joins TRBV29-1 and TRBJ2-1; TRBD2 agrees at 14 bases. The germline V gene has CDR1 SQVTM and CDR2 ANQGSEA. The length of the CDR3 is 20 residues. Germline trimming cut 1 base from V and 0 bases from J; bases unmatched to any gene: 11. This CDR3 is CSVEAWGTSGSGGSYNEQFF. CDR3 nucleotide sequence: TGCAGCGTTGAAGCTTGGGGGACTAGCGGGAGCGGCGGCTCCTACAATGAGCAGTTCTTC.

The V and J genes are TRBV20-1 and TRBJ1-2, with 7 nucleotides matching TRBD1. J lost 7 bases, V lost 3 bases, and 8 bases had no gene match. Per the germline V gene, CDR1 is DFQATT and CDR2 is SNEGSKA (reference sequence). This CDR3 has 13 amino acids. The CDR3 is CSASTATGVGYTF. The CDR3 DNA reads TGCAGTGCTAGTACGGCCACAGGGGTTGGCTACACCTTC.

This clonotype has only a few counts. The chain combines TRBV6-2 or TRBV6-3 with TRBJ2-1; TRBD1 is a possible D gene (5 bases). CDR3 length: 15 amino acids. V was pared by 7 bases and J by 0 bases, with 13 bases between. CDR1 is MNHEY, CDR2 SVGEGT, per germline. The DNA of the CDR3 is TGTGCCAGCACTGTTCAGGGTAGCTCCTACAATGAGCAGTTCTTC. Its translation: CASTVQGSSYNEQFF.

The gene calls are TRBV5-1 and TRBJ2-5; D is perhaps TRBD2 (6 bases). Germline-derived CDR1 and CDR2 are SGHRS and YFSETQ. Trimming took 4 bases from V and 4 from J, leaving 20 bases between them. This CDR3 is 16 amino acids long. CDR3 loop: CASSLQTSGGPETQYF. In DNA, the CDR3 is TGCGCCAGCAGCCTGCAGACTTCCGGAGGGCCAGAGACCCAGTACTTC.

This clonotype was seen a few times. The rearrangement links TRBV7-9 to TRBJ2-3; TRBD1 or TRBD2 may be the D gene (5 bases each). V dropped 5 bases and J dropped 2 bases, with 14 bases sitting between them. Per germline, CDR1 SEHNR and CDR2 FQNEAQ (reference sequence). The CDR3 is made up of 15 amino acids. CDR3 sequence (DNA): TGTGCCAGCAGCATGTGGGACGACCACACAGATACGCAGTATTTT. This sequence encodes CASSMWDDHTDTQYF.

CDR3 region: CSVSPGSSYEQYF. In DNA form, the CDR3 reads TGCAGCGTTTCTCCAGGGAGCTCCTACGAGCAGTACTTC. The chain has TRBV29-1 and TRBJ2-7; D might be TRBD1 or TRBD2, each matching 5 bases. With 5 bases removed from V and 0 bases from J, the gap between germline ends came to 11 bases. Germline V gene data show CDR1 as SQVTM and CDR2 as ANQGSEA. The CDR3 runs to 13 residues.

V is TRBV5-1 and J is TRBJ1-1, with 12 bases matching TRBD1. The length of the CDR3 is 18 residues. V was pared by 4 bases and J by 2 bases, with 12 bases of the junction left unmatched. Germline V gene lookup returns CDR1 SGHRS and CDR2 YFSETQ. For the CDR3, the DNA is TGCGCCAGCAGCCCCAGGGGGACAGGGGGCATAGGAAACACTGAAGCTTTCTTT. It is translated as CASSPRGTGGIGNTEAFF.

CDR3 coding DNA: TGTGCCACCACCTCTGGCCGTCGCTCTGGGGCCAACGTCCTGACTTTC. Residues: CATTSGRRSGANVLTF. The chain employs TRBV15 and TRBJ2-6; D call uncertain. Trimming removed 7 bases at V and 0 bases at J, with 13 bases between. Germline assignment: CDR1 LNHNV and CDR2 YYDKDF (reference sequence). The CDR3 is 16 amino acids.

In this sample, this clonotype turned up a few times. This chain joins TRBV7-2 and TRBJ2-3; D gene unclear. This CDR3 comprises 14 residues. Germline assignment: CDR1 SGHTA and CDR2 FQGNSA. Trimming left V 2 bases short and J 2 bases short, with 8 bases between. CDR3 sequence: CASSLTSDTDTQYF. For the CDR3, the DNA is TGTGCCAGCAGCTTAACCTCAGACACAGATACGCAGTATTTT.

The chain carries TRBV6-2 or TRBV6-3 and TRBJ2-7, with 7 bases that match TRBD1. Germline trimming cut 5 bases from V and 1 base from J; bases unmatched to any gene: 11. Per germline, CDR1 MNHEY and CDR2 SVGEGT. The CDR3 totals 16 residues. The CDR3 region has the DNA TGTGCCAGCAGTGGCCCTCGACAGGGTGGGTCCTACGAGCAGTACTTC. Its translation is CASSGPRQGGSYEQYF.

This chain connects TRBV20-1 to TRBJ1-1; TRBD1 agrees at 8 bases. Looked up from germline, CDR1 is DFQATT and CDR2 is SNEGSKA (reference sequence). CDR3 length: 13 amino acids. With 1 base clipped from V and 10 bases from J, the junction kept 8 bases outside the gene matches. The CDR3: CSARVGSGQGAFF. In DNA, the CDR3 is TGCAGTGCTAGAGTGGGGTCCGGACAGGGAGCTTTCTTT.

The chain links TRBV5-1 to TRBJ2-7; weak D call: TRBD2 (5 bases). CDR1 SGHRS and CDR2 YFSETQ come from the germline V gene. The length of the CDR3 is 15 residues. Trimming took off 0 bases at V and 2 bases at J, with 12 bases between the two ends. The CDR3 spells CASSLDGGSTYEQYF. CDR3 bases: TGCGCCAGCAGCTTGGACGGAGGCTCGACCTACGAGCAGTACTTC.

This clonotype was seen more than once but under ten times. This chain joins TRBV20-1 and TRBJ2-1; D may match TRBD1 or TRBD2 (6 bases each). This CDR3 region has 14 residues. The ends were cut back, 6 bases at V and 8 bases at J, with 20 bases in the middle. Germline CDR1 and CDR2: DFQATT and SNEGSKA (reference sequence). CDR3 sequence: CSALGVGGSDEQFF. The CDR3 bases are TGCAGTGCATTAGGCGTAGGGGGGTCCGATGAGCAGTTCTTC.

The rearrangement joins TRBV29-1 to TRBJ1-1; D unresolved. Trimming removed 4 bases at V and 0 bases at J, with 9 bases between. CDR3 size: 13 residues. Per the germline V gene, CDR1 is SQVTM and CDR2 is ANQGSEA. For the CDR3, the DNA is TGCAGCGTTGTCAATCACTTGAACACTGAAGCTTTCTTT. Its translation: CSVVNHLNTEAFF.

This clonotype was detected only a few times. This chain joins TRBV28 and TRBJ2-3; D perhaps matches TRBD2 (6 bases). The CDR3 totals 15 residues. Trimming removed 3 bases at V and 3 bases at J, with 13 bases between. CDR1 MDHEN and CDR2 SYDVKM come from the germline V gene. CDR3 nucleotide sequence: TGTGCCAGCAGTTTCGGCGGGACCGCTACAGATACGCAGTATTTT. It translates to CASSFGGTATDTQYF. The full variable domain, completed using reference TRBV28 and TRBJ2-3, is DVKVTQSSRYLVKRTGEKVFLECVQDMDHENMFWYRQDPGLGLRLIYFSYDVKMKEKGDIPEGYSVSREKKERFSLILESASTNQTSMYLCASSFGGTATDTQYFGPGTRLTVL.

The rearrangement uses TRBV11-2 and TRBJ2-1; 11 nucleotides match TRBD2. The ends lost 5 bases at V and 2 bases at J; junction bases unmatched: 8. This CDR3 is built from 17 residues. Germline-derived CDR1 and CDR2 are SGHAT and FQNNGV. The CDR3 DNA reads TGTGCCAGCAGCCCCAGACTAGCGGGACAAACCTACAATGAGCAGTTCTTC. Encoded protein: CASSPRLAGQTYNEQFF.

This sequence joins TRBV7-2 and TRBJ2-1; 7 nucleotides line up with TRBD2. The junction had 11 bases not matched to a gene; V was cut back by 5 bases and J by 7 bases. CDR3 size: 15 residues. Germline V gene sequence: CDR1 SGHTA, CDR2 FQGNSA. The chain's CDR3 is CASSLEAGVGNEQFF. DNA of the CDR3: TGTGCCAGCAGCCTAGAGGCGGGAGTCGGAAATGAGCAGTTCTTC.

The CDR3 is CASSQVHRGLTYEQYF. The CDR3 nucleotides read TGTGCCAGCAGCCAGGTACACAGGGGGCTTACGTACGAGCAGTACTTC. The chain uses TRBV3-1 and TRBJ2-7; 9 bases match TRBD1. The CDR3 has 16 residues. V was pared by 3 bases and J by 4 bases, with 10 bases of the junction left unmatched. Germline V lookup: CDR1 LGHDT, CDR2 YNNKEL (reference sequence).